The 32 T cell receptor beta chains listed next were all sequenced from one sample in a study of blood T cell repertoires in COVID-19. TCRdb's table, derived via immunoSEQ multiplex PCR, lists solely in-frame clones and lacks some. Of more than 200,000 clones in the sample, around nine tenths were seen once. Sequenced: peripheral blood. These receptors were taken from a woman aged 60-75 years with acute or convalescent COVID-19.

This CDR3 reads CAWRGQGLTEAFF. Written as DNA, the CDR3 is TGTGCCTGGAGGGGACAGGGACTCACTGAAGCTTTCTTT. V and J are TRBV30 and TRBJ1-1; 9 nucleotides agree with TRBD1. There are 13 residues in the CDR3. The V and J ends lost 3 bases and 4 bases, in that order; junction bases with no gene match: 3. Germline CDR1 is GTSNPN and CDR2 is SVGIG (reference sequence). Drawing the rest from reference TRBV30 and TRBJ1-1, the complete variable domain is SQTIHQWPATLVQPVGSPLSLECTVEGTSNPNLYWYRQAAGRGLQLLFYSVGIGQISSEVPQNLSASRPQDRQFILSSKKLLLSDSGFYLCAWRGQGLTEAFFGQGTRLTVV.

The chain couples TRBV14 to TRBJ2-3, with TRBD2 matching 14 bases. V shed 3 bases, J shed 2 bases, and the junction held 4 bases outside the gene matches. CDR3 length: 17 amino acids. The germline gives CDR1 SGHDN, CDR2 FVKESK. The CDR3 sequence is CASSQGLAGAVTDTQYF. The CDR3 region has the DNA TGTGCCAGCAGCCAGGGACTAGCGGGGGCGGTCACAGATACGCAGTATTTT.

The V gene is TRBV2, the J gene TRBJ1-4; D is uncertain. V gave up 3 bases and J gave up 5 bases, with 10 bases separating them. In germline, CDR1 is SNHLY, CDR2 FYNNEI. CDR3 length equals 14 residues. CDR3 amino acids: CASSDFTRNEKLFF. The CDR3 nucleotides are TGTGCCAGCAGTGATTTTACACGAAATGAAAAACTGTTTTTT. The complete variable domain, with remaining parts taken from reference TRBV2 and TRBJ1-4, reads EPEVTQTPSHQVTQMGQEVILRCVPISNHLYFYWYRQILGQKVEFLVSFYNNEISEKSEIFDDQFSVERPDGSNFTLKIRSTKLEDSAMYFCASSDFTRNEKLFFGSGTQLSVL.

Note on this clone: Other nucleotide sequences in the sample specify the same CDR3. The V gene is TRBV19, the J gene TRBJ2-7; 13 nucleotides line up with TRBD2. This CDR3 comprises 14 residues. V trimming: 6 bases; J trimming: 4 bases; junction bases outside the gene matches: 3. Germline lookup yields CDR1 LNHDA and CDR2 SQIVND (reference sequence). CDR3 region: CASSGTSGAYEQYF. CDR3 nucleotides: TGTGCCAGTAGCGGGACTAGCGGGGCTTACGAGCAGTACTTC.

This chain connects TRBV15 to TRBJ1-4; D is unclear. V was clipped by 3 bases and J by 5 bases, with 7 bases between them. CDR1 LNHNV and CDR2 YYDKDF come from the germline V gene (reference sequence). This CDR3 spans 13 amino acids. CDR3 nucleotides: TGTGCCACCAGCAGGAGGCAGAATGAAAAACTGTTTTTT. Residues: CATSRRQNEKLFF.

The chain is built from TRBV15 and TRBJ2-7, with D maybe TRBD1 (6 bases). V lost 4 bases, J lost 1 base, and 11 bases lay in between. The CDR3 totals 14 residues. The germline V gene has CDR1 LNHNV and CDR2 YYDKDF (reference sequence). In DNA form, the CDR3 reads TGTGCCACCAGCACCCCACAGGGATCCTACGAGCAGTACTTC. Protein: CATSTPQGSYEQYF. The whole variable domain, remainder taken from reference TRBV15 and TRBJ2-7, is DAMVIQNPRYQVTQFGKPVTLSCSQTLNHNVMYWYQQKSSQAPKLLFHYYDKDFNNEADTPDNFQSRRPNTSFCFLDIRSPGLGDTAMYLCATSTPQGSYEQYFGPGTRLTVT.

The V gene is TRBV5-1, the J gene TRBJ1-2; TRBD1 matches 8 bases. Germline loops: CDR1 SGHRS, CDR2 YFSETQ. V lost 3 bases and J lost 7; bases outside the gene matches: 8. The CDR3 length is 14 residues. CDR3 DNA: TGCGCCAGCAGCTCGACCGACAGGGGAGGTGGCTACACCTTC. Its protein is CASSSTDRGGGYTF.

As regards this clone: The sample holds other DNA sequences that translate to the same CDR3. This CDR3 is CASKGQVNQPQHF. In DNA, the CDR3 is TGTGCCAGCAAGGGACAGGTAAATCAGCCCCAGCATTTT. V and J are TRBV2 and TRBJ1-5; 8 nucleotides match TRBD1. There are 13 residues in the CDR3. V trimming: 7 bases; J trimming: 4 bases; junction bases outside the gene matches: 3. Germline assignment: CDR1 SNHLY and CDR2 FYNNEI.

Written as DNA, the CDR3 is TGTGCCAGCAGCTTACTAAGGGAGACTGAAGCTTTCTTT. Its protein is CASSLLRETEAFF. The V and J genes are TRBV7-9 and TRBJ1-1; D unclear. This CDR3 spans 13 amino acids. Between the trimmed V and J ends, which lost 2 bases and 5 bases, there was a span of 9 bases. Germline CDR1 SEHNR, CDR2 FQNEAQ (reference sequence). Combining the CDR3 with reference TRBV7-9 and TRBJ1-1 gives the whole variable domain DTGVSQNPRHKITKRGQNVTFRCDPISEHNRLYWYRQTLGQGPEFLTYFQNEAQLEKSRLLSDRFSAERPKGSFSTLEIQRTEQGDSAMYLCASSLLRETEAFFGQGTRLTVV.

This chain's CDR3 is CASSPRYPGGTEAFF. CDR3 bases: TGCGCCAGCAGCCCTAGGTACCCCGGTGGCACTGAAGCTTTCTTT. This chain connects TRBV4-1 to TRBJ1-1; D is unclear. Germline V gene sequence: CDR1 MGHRA, CDR2 YSYEKL. Trimming pared 4 bases from V and 4 bases from J, leaving 16 bases between. CDR3 length equals 15 residues.

The CDR3: CAISLTGQAQETQYF. CDR3 DNA: TGTGCCATCAGTCTTACAGGACAGGCCCAAGAGACCCAGTACTTC. This chain uses TRBV10-3 with TRBJ2-5; 7 nucleotides line up with TRBD1. Unmatched junction bases numbered 7, after V lost 5 bases and J lost 1 base. CDR1 is ENHRY and CDR2 is SYGVKD in the germline V gene. This CDR3 has 15 residues.

As concerns this clone: The junction does not match germline at one end; this may be a read error. V is TRBV10-3 and J is TRBJ2-7; maybe TRBD1 (6 bases). Germline values: CDR1 ENHRY, CDR2 SYGVKD. CDR3 length equals 13 residues. The CDR3 DNA is TGTGCCATCAACTGGGGGCCTTCCTACGAGCAGTGCTTC. It codes for CAINWGPSYEQCF.

The J gene is TRBJ1-2, the V gene TRBV12-3 or TRBV12-4, with D possibly being TRBD1 (6 bases). The V and J ends lost 6 bases and 3 bases respectively, with 11 bases between them. The CDR3 contains 13 residues. CDR3 protein: CASRLQGHYGYTF. The CDR3 DNA reads TGTGCCAGCAGATTACAGGGCCACTATGGCTACACCTTC.

This chain uses TRBV5-6 with TRBJ2-2; perhaps TRBD2 as D (5 bases). Trimming took off 2 bases at V and 2 bases at J, with 10 bases between the two ends. From germline, CDR1 is SGHDT and CDR2 YYEEEE. CDR3 length: 15 residues. The CDR3 is CASSFETINTGELFF. The CDR3 nucleotides are TGTGCCAGCAGCTTCGAGACTATTAACACCGGGGAGCTGTTTTTT.

The chain combines TRBV5-1 with TRBJ1-2, with D tentatively TRBD1 (5 bases). Germline values: CDR1 SGHRS, CDR2 YFSETQ. Trimming pared 5 bases from V and 0 bases from J, leaving 14 bases between. The CDR3 has 15 residues. The CDR3 sequence is CASSTGPGSNYGYTF. CDR3 DNA sequence: TGCGCCAGCAGTACCGGACCAGGGTCTAACTATGGCTACACCTTC.

The chain couples TRBV5-4 to TRBJ1-3; 7 bases agree with TRBD1. Germline CDR1 SGHNT, CDR2 YYREEE (reference sequence). V lost 4 bases and J lost 3; bases outside the gene matches: 4. The CDR3 runs to 14 residues. CDR3 sequence: CASSLDRDGNTIYF. DNA of the CDR3: TGTGCCAGCAGCCTCGACAGGGATGGAAACACCATATATTTT.

V usage is TRBV4-1 and J usage is TRBJ2-1; 8 bases map to TRBD1. CDR1 and CDR2 from the germline V gene are MGHRA and YSYEKL. The CDR3 spans 15 residues. J was trimmed by 5 bases and V by 2 bases; bases with no gene match: 5. CDR3 DNA: TGCGCCAGCAGCCAATGGGGACAGGTAGACAATGAGCAGTTCTTC. Its protein product is CASSQWGQVDNEQFF.

CDR3 in amino acids: CASSPRFTSTDTQYF. The CDR3 region has the DNA TGTGCCAGCAGCCCCAGGTTTACTAGCACAGATACGCAGTATTTT. The chain is built from TRBV11-2 and TRBJ2-3, with D uncertain. The V and J ends lost 5 bases and 0 bases respectively, with 12 bases between them. Per germline, CDR1 SGHAT and CDR2 FQNNGV. The CDR3 has 15 residues.

This chain joins TRBV11-2 and TRBJ1-6; D is unresolved. V was cut by 1 base and J by 9 bases, with 4 bases left in between. The CDR3 loop spans 12 amino acids. Germline CDR1 SGHAT, CDR2 FQNNGV. The CDR3 loop reads CASSLARSPLHF. The CDR3 DNA reads TGTGCCAGCAGCTTAGCTCGTTCACCCCTCCACTTT.

The rearrangement joins TRBV9 to TRBJ2-3; tentative D call: TRBD2 (6 bases). Germline V gene data show CDR1 as SGDLS and CDR2 as YYNGEE. The germline V and J ends were trimmed by 0 bases and 10 bases, with 9 bases remaining between them. This CDR3 region has 12 residues. The CDR3 is CASSVVGGAQYF. CDR3 nucleotide sequence: TGTGCCAGCAGCGTAGTGGGAGGAGCGCAGTATTTT. Based on the CDR3 plus reference TRBV9 and TRBJ2-3, the full variable domain is DSGVTQTPKHLITATGQRVTLRCSPRSGDLSVYWYQQSLDQGLQFLIQYYNGEERAKGNILERFSAQQFPDLHSELNLSSLELGDSALYFCASSVVGGAQYFGPGTRLTVL.

V usage is TRBV20-1 and J usage is TRBJ2-1, with 7 bases that match TRBD2. After removal of 3 bases from V and 0 bases from J, the junction contained 14 bases not matched to a gene. The CDR3 has 18 amino acids. The V gene's germline CDR1 is DFQATT and CDR2 SNEGSKA (reference sequence). Here the CDR3 reads CSASEFGKAGSSYNEQFF. In DNA form, the CDR3 reads TGCAGTGCTAGTGAATTTGGAAAAGCGGGATCCTCCTACAATGAGCAGTTCTTC.

V usage is TRBV5-1 and J usage is TRBJ1-2, with 8 bases aligning to TRBD1. V lost 3 bases to trimming and J lost 4 bases; unmatched junction nucleotides: 5. CDR3 length equals 14 residues. Germline CDR1 and CDR2: SGHRS and YFSETQ. CDR3 region: CASSSTGDFYGYTF. DNA for the CDR3: TGCGCCAGCAGCTCGACAGGGGATTTCTATGGCTACACCTTC.

The gene calls are TRBV3-1 (or the pseudogene TRBV3-2) and TRBJ1-5, with no clear D. The CDR3 is 15 amino acids. The V and J ends lost 0 bases and 5 bases respectively, with 11 bases between them. Germline V gene data show CDR1 as LGHDT and CDR2 as YNNKEL (reference sequence). Here the CDR3 DNA reads TGTGCCAGCAGCCAAGATATGCGGGCGGATCAGCCCCAGCATTTT. Its translation is CASSQDMRADQPQHF.

This clone has only a few counts. This chain links TRBV7-9 with TRBJ2-5; 8 nucleotides align to TRBD2. V trimming: 5 bases; J trimming: 1 base; junction bases outside the gene matches: 6. This CDR3 has 15 residues. Germline CDR1 is SEHNR and CDR2 is FQNEAQ (reference sequence). The CDR3 DNA reads TGTGCCAGCAGCCGTGGCGGGGGGACCCAAGAGACCCAGTACTTC. This encodes CASSRGGGTQETQYF. The entire variable domain, with the rest obtained from reference TRBV7-9 and TRBJ2-5, is as follows: DTGVSQNPRHKITKRGQNVTFRCDPISEHNRLYWYRQTLGQGPEFLTYFQNEAQLEKSRLLSDRFSAERPKGSFSTLEIQRTEQGDSAMYLCASSRGGGTQETQYFGPGTRLLVL.

CDR3 in DNA: TGCAGCGTTGTAGAGGTATCGGGACAGGGCATCTATGGCTACACCTTC. Protein sequence: CSVVEVSGQGIYGYTF. This chain links TRBV29-1 with TRBJ1-2; 9 nucleotides match TRBD1. CDR1 SQVTM and CDR2 ANQGSEA come from the germline V gene. This CDR3 has 16 residues. The J segment lost 4 bases and the V segment lost 4 bases, leaving 13 bases of the junction unmatched.

V gene TRBV29-1 combines with J gene TRBJ1-1; D uncertain. The CDR3 runs 14 residues. The germline gives CDR1 SQVTM, CDR2 ANQGSEA. Trimming removed 0 bases from V and 1 base from J, with 9 bases in between. The CDR3 bases are TGCAGCGTTGAAGATTATTCCCCGAACACTGAAGCTTTCTTT. This sequence encodes CSVEDYSPNTEAFF.

Note on this clone: Other DNA sequences in this sample translate to the same CDR3. This rearrangement joins TRBV3-1 (or the pseudogene TRBV3-2) to TRBJ1-5, with 9 bases aligning to TRBD1. This CDR3 region has 14 residues. In germline, CDR1 is LGHDT, CDR2 YNNKEL (reference sequence). The V and J ends lost 1 base and 6 bases, in that order; junction bases with no gene match: 1. CDR3 DNA: TGTGCCAGCAGCCAAGGACAGGGGGTTCAGCCCCAGCATTTT. Translating it yields CASSQGQGVQPQHF.

V usage is TRBV5-1 and J usage is TRBJ1-2; maybe TRBD1 (5 bases). Trimming removed 4 bases at V and 5 bases at J, with 12 bases between. The CDR3 length is 13 residues. CDR1 is SGHRS, CDR2 YFSETQ, per germline. The CDR3 nucleotides read TGCGCCAGCAGCCAAAGCGGGGCATATGGCTACACCTTC. It codes for CASSQSGAYGYTF.

This chain links TRBV5-5 with TRBJ2-5, with 7 positions matching TRBD1. This CDR3 is 16 amino acids long. V trimming: 3 bases; J trimming: 1 base; junction bases outside the gene matches: 9. Looked up from germline, CDR1 is SGHKS and CDR2 is YYEKEE (reference sequence). CDR3: CASSSIPRQGQETQYF. The DNA for the CDR3 is TGTGCCAGCAGCTCTATACCCCGACAGGGCCAAGAGACCCAGTACTTC.

This rearrangement joins TRBV19 to TRBJ2-5; tentatively, D is TRBD1 (5 bases). From germline, CDR1 is LNHDA and CDR2 SQIVND (reference sequence). Trimming removed 1 base from V and 4 bases from J, with 10 bases in between. The CDR3 is made up of 14 amino acids. CDR3 region: CASSIAGAGETQYF. CDR3 nucleotide sequence: TGTGCCAGTAGTATAGCTGGGGCAGGAGAGACCCAGTACTTC.

The genes are TRBV10-3 and TRBJ1-2; D gene uncertain. V was clipped by 2 bases and J by 7 bases, with 8 bases between them. This CDR3 is built from 12 residues. Germline CDR1 is ENHRY and CDR2 is SYGVKD. CDR3 in amino acids: CAISEERVGYTF. CDR3 DNA sequence: TGTGCCATCAGTGAGGAGAGGGTTGGCTACACCTTC.

The chain recombines TRBV18 with TRBJ1-4; D unclear. Trimming stripped 3 bases from V and 4 bases from J, with 12 bases between. The CDR3 consists of 15 residues. Germline CDR1 KGHSH, CDR2 LQKENI. The CDR3 DNA is TGTGCCAGCTCACCCACGGGAGGTGATAATGAAAAACTGTTTTTT. Amino acid sequence: CASSPTGGDNEKLFF.